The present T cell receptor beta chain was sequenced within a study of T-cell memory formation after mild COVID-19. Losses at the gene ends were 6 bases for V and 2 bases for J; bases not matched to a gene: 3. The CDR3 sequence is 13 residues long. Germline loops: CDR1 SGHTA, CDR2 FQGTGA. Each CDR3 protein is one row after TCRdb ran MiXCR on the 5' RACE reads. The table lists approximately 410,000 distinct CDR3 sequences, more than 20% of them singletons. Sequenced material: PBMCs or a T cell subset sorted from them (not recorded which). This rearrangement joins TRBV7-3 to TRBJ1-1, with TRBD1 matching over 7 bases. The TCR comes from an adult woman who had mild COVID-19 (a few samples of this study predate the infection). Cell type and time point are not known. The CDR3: CASRRGPNTEAFF. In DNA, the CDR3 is TGTGCCAGCAGGAGGGGGCCAAACACTGAAGCTTTCTTT.